This TCR beta chain emerged from a study of spatial heterogeneity in lung cancer. Time point given: sample taken at primary tumor resection. The CDR3 has 16 amino acids. Per the germline V gene, CDR1 is DFQATT and CDR2 is SNEGSKA (reference sequence). With 6 bases clipped from V and 1 base from J, the junction kept 7 bases outside the gene matches. There are many counts of this clonotype. The antigen remains undetermined. A library prepared for alpha chains yielded this beta chain as an off-target read; its size is of little meaning. General observations from the study: Tumor mutation count correlated with how many alpha and beta TCRs expanded intratumorally.

One entry per CDR3 protein, called by TCRdb with MiXCR from the 5' RACE reads. The data contain 15,000 to 20,000 distinct CDR3 sequences, 5% to 7.5% of them singletons. The clonotype was recovered from a male donor with early-stage non-small cell lung cancer. Material: lung tumor tissue, obtained at surgery. The chain couples TRBV20-1 to TRBJ2-1; 12 nucleotides line up with TRBD2. The chain's CDR3 is CSAGRLAGVSYNEQFF. The CDR3 bases are TGCAGTGCGGGAAGACTAGCGGGGGTATCCTACAATGAGCAGTTCTTC.